This TCR beta chain was sequenced in a study of shared clonotypes between healthy human individuals. Trimming left V 1 base short and J 8 bases short, with 11 bases between. The germline gives CDR1 SGHAT, CDR2 FQNNGV. The CDR3 consists of 13 residues. Study results and caveats: Generally, estimated richness proved larger in naive subsets than it did in memory subsets. Non-shared clonotypes were found to have lower generation probabilities than the clonotypes that were shared by all four of the sorted-subset donors.

This clone was recorded only once. What it binds is unknown. This table comes from immunoSEQ multiplex PCR, and its TCRdb copy is limited to in-frame clones, with some not included. The sample holds about 960,000 clones, about 80% seen once. Material for sequencing was memory CD4+ T cells sorted from blood. As for subset: CD45RA-negative fraction. The receptor's source is a man between 18 and 29 years old in good health. The gene calls are TRBV11-2 and TRBJ1-1; D may be TRBD1 (5 bases). This chain's CDR3 is CASSLGGGIEAFF. Here the CDR3 DNA reads TGTGCCAGCAGCTTAGGTGGGGGGATAGAAGCTTTCTTT. Full variable domain (rest looked up from reference TRBV11-2 and TRBJ1-1): EAGVAQSPRYKIIEKRQSVAFWCNPISGHATLYWYQQILGQGPKLLIQFQNNGVVDDSQLPKDRFSAERLKGVDSTLKIQPAKLEDSAVYLCASSLGGGIEAFFGQGTRLTVV.